These 2 T cell receptor beta chains were sequenced from one sample in a study of lymphopenia after photon versus proton radiotherapy. Sequencing used immunoSEQ multiplex PCR; TCRdb keeps in-frame clones, though not all of them. Here the sample spans about 61,000 clones, approximately 86% being singletons. The material was peripheral blood, obtained from a patient treated with photon-based radiotherapy. These receptors came from a man between 40 and 49 years old with gastric cancer.

The V gene is TRBV27, the J gene TRBJ2-2; possibly TRBD1 or TRBD2 for D (5 bases each). Between the trimmed V and J ends, which lost 5 bases and 7 bases, there was a span of 17 bases. Germline V gene sequence: CDR1 MNHEY, CDR2 SMNVEV (reference sequence). The CDR3 has 15 residues. CDR3: CASSLGTGMGGELFF. CDR3 DNA: TGTGCCAGCAGTCTCGGGACCGGGATGGGCGGGGAGCTGTTTTTT.

The chain links TRBV6-5 to TRBJ1-1; D is undetermined. The CDR3 sequence is 16 residues long. The V end lost 1 base, the J end lost 11 bases, and 23 bases lay between the germline ends. Germline lookup yields CDR1 MNHEY and CDR2 SVGAGI. The CDR3 reads CASSYYSGILRDRAFF. In DNA, the CDR3 is TGTGCCAGCAGTTACTACTCCGGGATACTACGAGACCGGGCTTTCTTT.